This is a list of T cell receptor beta chains from one sample in a study of cytomegalovirus exposure and HLA in healthy donors. Assay: immunoSEQ multiplex PCR; the TCRdb copy retains only in-frame clones and omits some. The sample lists more than 85,000 clones; 60% to 85% were seen once. The sequencing input was PBMCs. The receptors stem from a middle-aged woman in good health and CMV-seropositive. Both conserved end residues are part of each CDR3. The D gene is left open where the match is weak. The size of a clone is reported for some rows only, either as once, few or many, or as a class for expanded clones.

len: 15
v_gene: TRBV2
abundance: .
j_gene: TRBJ2-7
d_gene: TRBD1
CDR3aa: CASSELTTGVGEQYF
CDR3nt: TGTGCCAGCAGTGAATTAACGACAGGGGTAGGCGAGCAGTACTTC

len: 15
v_gene: TRBV28
abundance: .
j_gene: TRBJ2-7
d_gene: .
CDR3aa: CASSFSRGPSYEQYF
CDR3nt: TGTGCCAGCAGCTTCAGTAGAGGGCCGTCCTACGAGCAGTACTTC

len: 13
v_gene: TRBV19
abundance: .
j_gene: TRBJ1-1
d_gene: TRBD1
CDR3aa: CASSRQGATEAFF
CDR3nt: TGTGCCAGTAGTCGACAGGGCGCCACTGAAGCTTTCTTT

len: 15
v_gene: TRBV7-2
abundance: .
j_gene: TRBJ2-1
d_gene: TRBD2
CDR3aa: CASRPLAGVMNEQFF
CDR3nt: TGTGCCAGCAGGCCCCTAGCGGGAGTTATGAATGAGCAGTTCTTC

len: 13
v_gene: TRBV2
abundance: .
j_gene: TRBJ1-5
d_gene: TRBD1
CDR3aa: CASTGGSNQPQHF
CDR3nt: TGTGCCAGCACAGGGGGTTCCAATCAGCCCCAGCATTTT

len: 14
v_gene: TRBV10-2
abundance: .
j_gene: TRBJ2-2
d_gene: .
CDR3aa: CASSEGLITGELFF
CDR3nt: TGCGCCAGCAGTGAGGGACTGATCACCGGGGAGCTGTTTTTT

len: 16
v_gene: TRBV13
abundance: .
j_gene: TRBJ2-1
d_gene: TRBD2
CDR3aa: CASSLGLASGGTEQFF
CDR3nt: TGTGCCAGCAGCTTAGGCCTGGCTAGCGGGGGGACCGAGCAGTTCTTC

len: 18
v_gene: TRBV7-9
abundance: .
j_gene: TRBJ2-7
d_gene: TRBD2
CDR3aa: CASSLETSGRAPGDEQYF
CDR3nt: TGTGCCAGCAGCTTAGAGACTAGCGGGAGGGCCCCTGGGGACGAGCAGTACTTC

len: 15
v_gene: TRBV7-9
abundance: .
j_gene: TRBJ2-7
d_gene: .
CDR3aa: CASSLGQGRNYEQYF
CDR3nt: TGTGCCAGCAGCTTAGGGCAGGGTAGAAACTACGAGCAGTACTTC

len: 19
v_gene: TRBV5-4
abundance: .
j_gene: TRBJ2-3
d_gene: TRBD2
CDR3aa: CASSLEGLAGGYSTDTQYF
CDR3nt: TGTGCCAGCAGCTTGGAGGGGCTAGCGGGAGGGTACAGCACAGATACGCAGTATTTT

len: 15
v_gene: TRBV28
abundance: once
j_gene: TRBJ2-2
d_gene: .
CDR3aa: CASSSPGYEGGELFF
CDR3nt: TGTGCCAGCAGTTCTCCCGGATATGAGGGCGGGGAGCTGTTTTTT

len: 18
v_gene: TRBV13
abundance: .
j_gene: TRBJ1-3
d_gene: TRBD1
CDR3aa: CASSGRGTGMQIGNTIYF
CDR3nt: TGTGCCAGCAGTGGTAGGGGGACAGGGATGCAGATTGGAAACACCATATATTTT